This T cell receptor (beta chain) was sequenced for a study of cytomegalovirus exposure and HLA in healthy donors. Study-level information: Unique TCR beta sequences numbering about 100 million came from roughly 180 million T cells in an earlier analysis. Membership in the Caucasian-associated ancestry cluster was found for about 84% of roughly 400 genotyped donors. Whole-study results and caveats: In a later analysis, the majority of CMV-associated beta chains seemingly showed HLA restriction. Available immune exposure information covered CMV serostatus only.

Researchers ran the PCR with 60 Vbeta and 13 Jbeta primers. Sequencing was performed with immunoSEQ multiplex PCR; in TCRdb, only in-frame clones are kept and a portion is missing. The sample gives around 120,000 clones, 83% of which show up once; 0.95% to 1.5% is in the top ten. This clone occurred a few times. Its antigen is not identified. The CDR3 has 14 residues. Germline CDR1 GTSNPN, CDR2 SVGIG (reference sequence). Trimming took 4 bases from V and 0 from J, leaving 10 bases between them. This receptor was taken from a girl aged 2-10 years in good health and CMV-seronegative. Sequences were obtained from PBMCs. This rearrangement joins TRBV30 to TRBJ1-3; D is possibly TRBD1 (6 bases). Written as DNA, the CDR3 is TGTGCCTGGACTCAAGGGGGCTCTGGAAACACCATATATTTT. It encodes CAWTQGGSGNTIYF.